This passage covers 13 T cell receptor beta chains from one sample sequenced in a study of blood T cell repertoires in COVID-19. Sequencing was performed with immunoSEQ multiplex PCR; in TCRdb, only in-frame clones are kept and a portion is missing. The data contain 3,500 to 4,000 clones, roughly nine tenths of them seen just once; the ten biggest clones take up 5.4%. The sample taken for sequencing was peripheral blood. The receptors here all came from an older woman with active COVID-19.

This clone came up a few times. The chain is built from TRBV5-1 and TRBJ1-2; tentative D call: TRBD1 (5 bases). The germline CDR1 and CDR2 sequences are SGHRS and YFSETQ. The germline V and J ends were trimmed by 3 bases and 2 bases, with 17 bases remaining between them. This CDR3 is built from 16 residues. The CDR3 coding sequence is TGCGCCAGCAGCTCGCTCGAAGGGGTGGTAAACTATGGCTACACCTTC. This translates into CASSSLEGVVNYGYTF.

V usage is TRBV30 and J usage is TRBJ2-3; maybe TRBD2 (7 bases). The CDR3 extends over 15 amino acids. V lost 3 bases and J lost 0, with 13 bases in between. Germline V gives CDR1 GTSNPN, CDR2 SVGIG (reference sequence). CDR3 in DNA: TGTGCCTGGAGCCGCGGGGGCCTTAGCACAGATACGCAGTATTTT. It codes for CAWSRGGLSTDTQYF.

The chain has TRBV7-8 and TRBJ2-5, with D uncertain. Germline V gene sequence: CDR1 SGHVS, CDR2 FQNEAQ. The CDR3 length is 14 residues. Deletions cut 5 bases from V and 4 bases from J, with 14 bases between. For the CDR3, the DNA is TGTGCCAGCAGCGTCACCACCTGGGCAGAGACCCAGTACTTC. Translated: CASSVTTWAETQYF. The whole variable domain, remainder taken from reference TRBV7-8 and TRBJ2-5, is GAGVSQSPRYKVAKRGQDVALRCDPISGHVSLFWYQQALGQGPEFLTYFQNEAQLDKSGLPSDRFFAERPEGSVSTLKIQRTQQEDSAVYLCASSVTTWAETQYFGPGTRLLVL.

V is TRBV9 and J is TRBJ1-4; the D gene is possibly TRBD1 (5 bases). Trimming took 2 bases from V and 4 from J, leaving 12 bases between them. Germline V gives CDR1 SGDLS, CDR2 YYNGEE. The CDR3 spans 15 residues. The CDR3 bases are TGTGCCAGCAGCGTGTCAGGAAGGGGTAATGAAAAACTGTTTTTT. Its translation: CASSVSGRGNEKLFF.

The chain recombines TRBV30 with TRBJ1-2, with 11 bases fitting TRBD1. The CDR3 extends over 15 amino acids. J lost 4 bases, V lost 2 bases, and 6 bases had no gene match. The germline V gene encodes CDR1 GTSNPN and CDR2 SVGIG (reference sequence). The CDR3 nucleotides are TGTGCCTGGAGTTTCCGGACAGGGGGCGGCTATGGCTACACCTTC. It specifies CAWSFRTGGGYGYTF.

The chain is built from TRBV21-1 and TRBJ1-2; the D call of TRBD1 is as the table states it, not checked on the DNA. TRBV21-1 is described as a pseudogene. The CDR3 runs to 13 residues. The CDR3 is CASSAQANYGYTF. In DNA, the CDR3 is TGTGCCAGCAGCGCACAAGCTAACTATGGCTACACCTTC.

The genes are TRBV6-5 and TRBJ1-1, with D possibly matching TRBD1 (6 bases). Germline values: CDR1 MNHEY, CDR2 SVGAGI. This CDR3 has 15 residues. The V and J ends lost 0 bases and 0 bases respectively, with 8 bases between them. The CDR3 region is CASSYSQGMNTEAFF. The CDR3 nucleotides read TGTGCCAGCAGTTACTCACAGGGTATGAACACTGAAGCTTTCTTT.

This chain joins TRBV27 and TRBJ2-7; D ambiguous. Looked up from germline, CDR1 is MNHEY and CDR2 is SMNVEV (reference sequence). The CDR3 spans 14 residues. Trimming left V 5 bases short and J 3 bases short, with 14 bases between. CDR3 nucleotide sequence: TGTGCCAGCAGTGCAATTACACAAAACTACGAGCAGTACTTC. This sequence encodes CASSAITQNYEQYF.

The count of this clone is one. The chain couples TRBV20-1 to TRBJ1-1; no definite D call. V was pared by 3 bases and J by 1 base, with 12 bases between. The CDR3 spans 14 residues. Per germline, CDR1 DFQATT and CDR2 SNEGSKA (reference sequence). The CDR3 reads CSASFGLANTEAFF. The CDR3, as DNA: TGCAGTGCTAGTTTCGGTTTAGCGAACACTGAAGCTTTCTTT.

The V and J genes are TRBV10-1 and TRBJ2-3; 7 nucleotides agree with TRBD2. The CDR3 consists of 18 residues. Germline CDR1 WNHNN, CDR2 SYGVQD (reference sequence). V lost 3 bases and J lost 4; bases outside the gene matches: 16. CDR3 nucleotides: TGCGCCAGCAGTGATTCCGGTAACGGTGGGGGGGGAGCAGATACGCAGTATTTT. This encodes CASSDSGNGGGGADTQYF.

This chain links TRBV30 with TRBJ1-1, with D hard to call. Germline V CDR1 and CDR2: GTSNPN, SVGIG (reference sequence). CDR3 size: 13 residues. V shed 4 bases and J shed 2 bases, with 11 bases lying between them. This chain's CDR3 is CAWTRQYNTEAFF. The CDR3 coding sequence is TGTGCCTGGACGCGGCAGTATAACACTGAAGCTTTCTTT.

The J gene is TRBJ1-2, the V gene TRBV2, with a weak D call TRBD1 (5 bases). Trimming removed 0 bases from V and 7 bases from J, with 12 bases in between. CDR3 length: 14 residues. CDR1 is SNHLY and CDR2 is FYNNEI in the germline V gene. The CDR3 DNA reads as TGTGCCAGCAGTGAAGCGCTTACAGGAGTTGGCTACACCTTC. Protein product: CASSEALTGVGYTF. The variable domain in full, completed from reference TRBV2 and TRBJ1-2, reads EPEVTQTPSHQVTQMGQEVILRCVPISNHLYFYWYRQILGQKVEFLVSFYNNEISEKSEIFDDQFSVERPDGSNFTLKIRSTKLEDSAMYFCASSEALTGVGYTFGSGTRLTVV.

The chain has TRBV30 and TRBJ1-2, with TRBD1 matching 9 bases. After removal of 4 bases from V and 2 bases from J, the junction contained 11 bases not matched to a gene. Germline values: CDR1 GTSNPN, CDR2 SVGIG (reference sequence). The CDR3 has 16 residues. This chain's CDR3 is CAWKRGQGLLNYGYTF. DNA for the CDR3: TGTGCCTGGAAGAGAGGACAGGGGCTATTAAACTATGGCTACACCTTC.